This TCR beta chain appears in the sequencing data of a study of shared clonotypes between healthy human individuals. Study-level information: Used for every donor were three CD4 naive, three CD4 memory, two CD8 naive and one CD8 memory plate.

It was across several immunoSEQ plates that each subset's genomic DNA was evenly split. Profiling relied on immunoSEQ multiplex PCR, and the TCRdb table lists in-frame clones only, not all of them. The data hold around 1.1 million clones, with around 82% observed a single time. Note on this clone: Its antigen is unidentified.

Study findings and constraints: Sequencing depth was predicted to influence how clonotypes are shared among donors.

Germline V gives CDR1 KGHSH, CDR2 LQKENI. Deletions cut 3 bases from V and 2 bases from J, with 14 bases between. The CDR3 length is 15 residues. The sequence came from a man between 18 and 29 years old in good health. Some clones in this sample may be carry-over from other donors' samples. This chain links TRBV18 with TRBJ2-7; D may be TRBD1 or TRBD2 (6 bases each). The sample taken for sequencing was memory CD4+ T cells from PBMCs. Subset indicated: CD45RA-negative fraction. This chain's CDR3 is CASSPRGTTTYEQYF. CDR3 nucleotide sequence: TGTGCCAGCTCACCTCGCGGGACAACGACCTACGAGCAGTACTTC.